This TCR beta chain came from a study of CD8+CD57+ T cells in acquired aplastic anemia. Points from the study as a whole: The study identified roughly 31 CD8+ CDR3 sequences shared by patients and controls.

Patients sequenced had flow cytometry evidence of CD8+CD57+ cell expansion. Severe acquired aplastic anemia was the diagnosis recorded for all patients. The CDR3 extends over 17 amino acids. J was trimmed by 2 bases and V by 6 bases; bases with no gene match: 15. This clonotype was observed at least ten times. Its target is not known. Genomic DNA served as template for TCR beta VDJ and CDR3 profiling. Each CDR3 protein is one row after TCRdb ran MiXCR on the reads. The sample holds 150,000 to 200,000 distinct CDR3 sequences, around half seen once. Sequenced input: sorted CD4+, CD8+, or CD8+CD57+ T cells (not recorded which) from PBMCs. The sequence was obtained from a human donor with aplastic anemia. The V call is TRBV12-3 or TRBV12-4, the J call TRBJ2-5, with TRBD1 matching 7 bases. CDR3 loop: CASSLRTGTALQETQYF. The CDR3 nucleotides are TGTGCCAGCAGCCTAAGAACCGGGACAGCACTACAAGAGACCCAGTACTTC.